This passage covers 3 T cell receptor beta chains from one sample sequenced in a study of spatial heterogeneity in lung cancer. Study-level findings and limits: Mutation tallies in tumors tracked expanded intratumoral alpha and beta TCR counts.

TCRdb re-called the 5' RACE reads with MiXCR, one entry per CDR3 protein. The table has fewer than 8,500 distinct CDR3 sequences, 8.2% seen once. Time point in this sample: sample taken at primary tumor resection. Their cognate antigens are unknown. The material was lung tumor tissue, obtained at surgery. The receptors derive from a male donor with early-stage non-small cell lung cancer.

This clonotype is labeled as medium-sized (0.01 to 0.1%). The J gene is TRBJ2-7, the V gene TRBV3-1; a possible D gene is TRBD2 (6 bases). The germline V gene has CDR1 LGHDT and CDR2 YNNKEL (reference sequence). CDR3 length: 13 amino acids. The V end lost 2 bases, the J end lost 2 bases, and 7 bases lay between the germline ends. DNA for the CDR3: TGTGCCAGCAGCCAACTAGCGACCTACGAGCAGTACTTC. Translation gives CASSQLATYEQYF.

By its share, this clonotype is medium-sized (0.01 to 0.1%). This rearrangement joins TRBV9 to TRBJ2-7, with 10 bases aligning to TRBD2. V shed 4 bases and J 6 bases; nucleotides not matched to a gene: 7. The germline V gene has CDR1 SGDLS and CDR2 YYNGEE. This CDR3 region has 14 residues. The CDR3: CASSPISGRGEQYF. As DNA, the CDR3 is TGTGCCAGCAGCCCCATAAGCGGGAGGGGCGAGCAGTACTTC.

This clonotype was seen at least ten times. The J gene is TRBJ1-5, the V gene TRBV28; D remains ambiguous. Germline values: CDR1 MDHEN, CDR2 SYDVKM. The CDR3 has 13 amino acids. V lost 4 bases and J 0 bases, leaving 4 bases between the germline ends. The CDR3 sequence: CASSSFSNQPQHF. CDR3 nucleotide sequence: TGTGCCAGCAGTTCGTTTAGCAATCAGCCCCAGCATTTT.